A single sample is the source of the 27 T cell receptor beta chains below, sequenced in a study of T-cell memory formation after mild COVID-19 (dated by TCRdb to the early 2020s). The library was prepared using 5' RACE. TCRdb records Illumina NovaSeq 6000 as the sequencer. Through fastp at Q25 and MiXCR, TCRdb rebuilt clones from the public reads, retaining in-frame beta chains. Rows with a matching CDR3 protein are joined into one entry that keeps the most common DNA and genes. In all, the sample holds about 340,000 distinct CDR3 sequences, and 20% to 25% of those were seen once. The ten biggest clones cover 21% of the sample. Sequencing was done on a sample of PBMCs or a T cell subset sorted from them (not recorded which). Receptors originate from a man between 18 and 35 years old who had mild COVID-19 (a few samples of this study predate the infection). The sample titles of this study are shuffled in the database, so cell type and time point are left out; the donor was told from shared clones.

The chain recombines TRBV6-5 with TRBJ1-1, with 8 bases fitting TRBD1. After removal of 2 bases from V and 1 base from J, the junction contained 3 bases not matched to a gene. Germline V CDR1 and CDR2: MNHEY, SVGAGI. The CDR3 has 15 residues. DNA of the CDR3: TGTGCCAGCAGTTACCCCGGGACAGGGAACACTGAAGCTTTCTTT. Protein sequence: CASSYPGTGNTEAFF.

This clonotype was observed a few times. The chain employs TRBV6-2 or TRBV6-3 and TRBJ2-6; the D is unclear. V was trimmed by 7 bases and J by 4 bases, leaving 2 bases between them. The CDR3 totals 11 residues. The V gene's germline CDR1 is MNHEY and CDR2 SVGEGT. The CDR3 DNA is TGTGCCAGCACCGGGGCCAACGTCCTGACTTTC. Protein: CASTGANVLTF.

This clonotype was observed a few times. The chain couples TRBV7-2 to TRBJ2-5; perhaps TRBD2 as D (5 bases). Germline CDR1 and CDR2: SGHTA and FQGNSA. V was trimmed by 3 bases and J by 1 base, leaving 12 bases between them. The CDR3 has 15 residues. The CDR3 region is CASSFSSGFQETQYF. The CDR3 DNA follows: TGTGCCAGCAGCTTTTCTTCGGGATTCCAAGAGACCCAGTACTTC.

V is TRBV6-1 and J is TRBJ1-5; 10 positions match TRBD1. Losses at the gene ends were 5 bases for V and 0 bases for J; bases not matched to a gene: 7. The CDR3 sequence is 17 residues long. Looked up from germline, CDR1 is MNHNS and CDR2 is SASEGT. The CDR3 DNA reads as TGTGCCAGCAGTAAAAGGACAGGGGGATTTAGCAATCAGCCCCAGCATTTT. Protein: CASSKRTGGFSNQPQHF.

CDR3 in amino acids: CASSQGPGYEQYF. CDR3 DNA sequence: TGCGCCAGCAGCCAAGGGCCAGGGTACGAGCAGTACTTC. This sequence joins TRBV4-3 and TRBJ2-7; D might be TRBD1 (5 bases). V lost 1 base to trimming and J lost 4 bases, with 8 bases between them. CDR1 and CDR2 from the germline V gene are LGHNA and YSLEER. This CDR3 has 13 amino acids.

This clonotype occurred a few times. The J gene is TRBJ1-4, the V gene TRBV7-6; weak D call: TRBD1 (6 bases). The CDR3 sequence is 16 residues long. The V and J ends lost 5 bases and 0 bases respectively, with 13 bases between them. CDR1 and CDR2 from the germline V gene are SGHVS and FNYEAQ. In nucleotides, the CDR3 is TGTGCCAGCAGCCAGACAGGACCCGCAACTAATGAAAAACTGTTTTTT. Translating it yields CASSQTGPATNEKLFF.

The gene calls are TRBV9 and TRBJ2-5, with D possibly TRBD1 on 5 matching bases. Germline V gene sequence: CDR1 SGDLS, CDR2 YYNGEE. The CDR3 totals 14 residues. V lost 3 bases to trimming and J lost 4 bases, with 13 bases between them. Here the CDR3 DNA reads TGTGCCAGCAGCGCCGCAGGGTCGAGAGAGACCCAGTACTTC. Encoded protein: CASSAAGSRETQYF.

This chain joins TRBV11-2 and TRBJ1-1; weak D call: TRBD1 (6 bases). V dropped 5 bases and J dropped 4 bases, with 14 bases sitting between them. CDR3 length: 14 amino acids. Germline CDR1 reads SGHAT; CDR2 reads FQNNGV. The CDR3 region is CASSPHRDGTEAFF. DNA of the CDR3: TGTGCCAGCAGCCCCCACAGGGATGGCACTGAAGCTTTCTTT.

This chain links TRBV5-1 with TRBJ2-1, with TRBD1 as a possible D gene (6 bases). V lost 4 bases and J 15 bases, leaving 11 bases between the germline ends. Germline CDR1 reads SGHRS; CDR2 reads YFSETQ. This CDR3 spans 10 amino acids. DNA of the CDR3: TGCGCCAGCAGCGGGGGCAGTCTGTTCTTC. Translated: CASSGGSLFF.

The genes are TRBV7-8 and TRBJ1-1; no reliable D call. V shed 5 bases and J shed 3 bases, with 19 bases lying between them. Germline-derived CDR1 and CDR2 are SGHVS and FQNEAQ. This CDR3 spans 16 amino acids. The DNA for the CDR3 is TGTGCCAGCAGCCCCCCTCCAGTTGCCGGTGACACTGAAGCTTTCTTT. Translated, it gives CASSPPPVAGDTEAFF.

V gene TRBV15 combines with J gene TRBJ2-7; TRBD1 is a possible D gene (5 bases). This CDR3 spans 14 amino acids. Trimming took 1 base from V and 7 from J, leaving 14 bases between them. Germline CDR1 LNHNV, CDR2 YYDKDF (reference sequence). Here the CDR3 DNA reads TGTGCCACCAGCAGAGCCCTGGAGCAGGGAGAGCAGTACGTC. Protein sequence: CATSRALEQGEQYV.

The rearrangement uses TRBV6-1 and TRBJ2-7; weak D call: TRBD2 (6 bases). V was clipped by 2 bases and J by 0 bases, with 11 bases between them. The germline V gene encodes CDR1 MNHNS and CDR2 SASEGT. The CDR3 contains 15 residues. CDR3 DNA: TGTGCCAGCAGTGAACAGGACTACAGCTCCTACGAGCAGTACGTC. It yields the protein CASSEQDYSSYEQYV.

This clonotype was detected only a few times. V is TRBV20-1 and J is TRBJ2-5, with a tentative D call TRBD2 (6 bases). Trimming removed 4 bases from V and 6 bases from J, with 9 bases in between. CDR1 is DFQATT and CDR2 is SNEGSKA in the germline V gene (reference sequence). This CDR3 spans 11 amino acids. This CDR3 reads CSATGGQTQYF. CDR3 nucleotides: TGCAGTGCTACCGGGGGTCAGACCCAGTACTTC.

This clonotype was seen only a few times. V usage is TRBV7-2 and J usage is TRBJ1-5, with D perhaps matching TRBD1 (5 bases). There are 14 residues in the CDR3. Germline V gene sequence: CDR1 SGHTA, CDR2 FQGNSA. Trimming cost V 5 bases and J 6 bases, with 14 bases left between them. The CDR3 spells CASSLGAGGQPQHF. The CDR3 nucleotides are TGTGCCAGCAGCCTCGGGGCGGGCGGTCAGCCCCAGCATTTT.

This clonotype was recorded once. The chain couples TRBV9 to TRBJ1-1, with D unclear. Deletions cut 3 bases from V and 0 bases from J, with 12 bases between. CDR1 is SGDLS, CDR2 YYNGEE, per germline. This CDR3 is built from 15 residues. The CDR3 coding sequence is TGTGCCAGCAGCGCCGGACGGGAAGTGAACACTGAAGCTTTCTTT. Residues: CASSAGREVNTEAFF.

At least ten counts were recorded for this clonotype. This chain uses TRBV5-1 with TRBJ2-2; possibly TRBD1 for D (6 bases). The CDR3 loop spans 16 amino acids. The V gene lost 3 bases and the J gene lost 2 bases, with 14 bases spanning the gap. Germline values: CDR1 SGHRS, CDR2 YFSETQ. Here the CDR3 DNA reads TGCGCCAGCAGCTCCCTTGGGGGCCTCAACACCGGGGAGCTGTTTTTT. Encoded protein: CASSSLGGLNTGELFF.

This clonotype showed up just a few times. The chain links TRBV29-1 to TRBJ2-4; D not resolved. V lost 4 bases and J lost 8, with 18 bases in between. The CDR3 runs to 14 residues. Germline V lookup: CDR1 SQVTM, CDR2 ANQGSEA. CDR3 sequence reads: CSVVYGPRTDIQYF. CDR3 sequence (DNA): TGCAGCGTTGTTTATGGACCGAGGACGGACATTCAGTACTTC. Full variable domain (remainder filled in from reference TRBV29-1 and TRBJ2-4): SAVISQKPSRDICQRGTSLTIQCQVDSQVTMMFWYRQQPGQSLTLIATANQGSEATYESGFVIDKFPISRPNLTFSTLTVSNMSPEDSSIYLCSVVYGPRTDIQYFGAGTRLSVL.

The V call is TRBV6-2 or TRBV6-3, the J call TRBJ1-1; no reliable D call. The CDR3 runs 12 residues. Trimming stripped 3 bases from V and 8 bases from J, with 10 bases between. Germline V lookup: CDR1 MNHEY, CDR2 SVGEGT. For the CDR3, the DNA is TGTGCCAGCAGTTATCCTAGTCTAGAAGCTTTCTTT. Encoded protein: CASSYPSLEAFF.

The chain employs TRBV5-4 and TRBJ2-3; D possibly corresponds to TRBD2 (6 bases). CDR3 length: 14 amino acids. The V end was cut by 7 bases, the J end by 1 base, with 13 bases between. The germline V gene encodes CDR1 SGHNT and CDR2 YYREEE (reference sequence). The CDR3 DNA reads TGTGCCAGCGGGGTGGGCGGGGGCACAGATACGCAGTATTTT. This sequence encodes CASGVGGGTDTQYF.

This clonotype was recorded a few times. This chain connects TRBV11-2 to TRBJ2-5; the D gene is possibly TRBD1 (7 bases). The CDR3 consists of 15 residues. Trimming removed 5 bases at V and 1 base at J, with 14 bases between. Germline loops: CDR1 SGHAT, CDR2 FQNNGV. CDR3 in amino acids: CASSGEDRFQETQYF. CDR3 bases: TGTGCCAGCAGCGGGGAGGACAGGTTCCAAGAGACCCAGTACTTC.

In regard to this clonotype: At one end, the junction sequence differs from germline, possibly due to a read error. The chain joins TRBV7-2 to TRBJ1-6; 10 bases map to TRBD1. From germline, CDR1 is SGHTA and CDR2 FQGNSA. The CDR3 extends over 15 amino acids. For the CDR3, the DNA is TGTGCCAGCAGCTTGTCCGGGACAGGGGTTTCACCCATCAACTTT. Translated: CASSLSGTGVSPINF.

The V and J genes are TRBV20-1 and TRBJ2-3; D remains ambiguous. V dropped 6 bases and J dropped 4 bases, with 14 bases sitting between them. CDR1 and CDR2 from the germline V gene are DFQATT and SNEGSKA (reference sequence). The CDR3 is 13 amino acids. The DNA of the CDR3 is TGCAGTGCCAGGAGTAGGGCGTCAGATACGCAGTATTTT. Translated: CSARSRASDTQYF.

In this sample, this clonotype turned up a few times. The chain carries TRBV5-1 and TRBJ2-3; the match to TRBD1 covers 8 bases. CDR3 length: 15 amino acids. Germline V gene sequence: CDR1 SGHRS, CDR2 YFSETQ. Germline trimming cut 0 bases from V and 7 bases from J; bases unmatched to any gene: 7. The CDR3 DNA is TGCGCCAGCAGCTTGGAGGGGACAGGTACGAATACGCAGTATTTT. It yields the protein CASSLEGTGTNTQYF.

This clonotype was seen a handful of times. The rearrangement links TRBV6-2 or TRBV6-3 to TRBJ1-1; D not certain. CDR1 is MNHEY and CDR2 is SVGEGT in the germline V gene. The CDR3 runs 12 residues. Trimming stripped 5 bases from V and 8 bases from J, with 12 bases between. The CDR3 nucleotides are TGTGCCAGCAGTCCGACCCGGCGGGAAGCTTTCTTT. Its translation: CASSPTRREAFF.

This rearrangement joins TRBV18 to TRBJ2-7, with D possibly matching TRBD1 (6 bases). The germline CDR1 and CDR2 sequences are KGHSH and LQKENI. Trimming removed 5 bases at V and 2 bases at J, with 13 bases between. This CDR3 contains 14 residues. The CDR3 DNA reads as TGTGCCAGCTCAGAAAAACAGGGCCCCTACGAGCAGTACGTC. Translation: CASSEKQGPYEQYV.

The chain joins TRBV6-1 to TRBJ2-5; 12 positions match TRBD2. Losses at the gene ends were 6 bases for V and 4 bases for J; bases not matched to a gene: 9. CDR1 is MNHNS, CDR2 SASEGT, per germline. This CDR3 has 16 amino acids. The CDR3 spells CASRTSGGHGGETQYF. CDR3 nucleotide sequence: TGTGCCAGCAGGACTAGCGGGGGCCATGGGGGAGAGACCCAGTACTTC.

This clonotype was found a few times. V and J are TRBV25-1 and TRBJ2-7, with D tentatively TRBD1 or TRBD2 (5 bases each). V gave up 4 bases and J gave up 5 bases, with 15 bases separating them. This CDR3 contains 14 residues. CDR1 and CDR2 (germline): MGHDK, SYGVNS. CDR3 nucleotide sequence: TGTGCCAGCAGTGGGGGCGGGTTCCTCGACGAGCAGTACTTC. It encodes CASSGGGFLDEQYF.